This T cell receptor beta chain comes out of a study of T cell changes during pregnancy in multiple sclerosis (dated by TCRdb to about 2019). Background for the entire study: In women with multiple sclerosis, the researchers looked at how the T cell repertoire shifted as pregnancy progressed.

This clone was detected only once. Its antigen is still unknown. Base qualities are missing; no much larger clone stands one base away. The CDR3 contains 15 residues, cysteine and phenylalanine counted. This entry keeps only the CDR3 DNA: 45 bases, framed from base 1. CDR1 and CDR2 (KGHSH, LQKENI) derive from the germline V gene. V loses 6 bases at its end and J loses 1 base; junction bases beyond the gene matches: 6. Receptors were amplified or captured by the immunoSEQ multiplex PCR assay. Here the immuneACCESS table is served through TCRdb, limited to in-frame sequences with V and J called. Missing clones are a known gap in these copies; in checked studies unresolved V genes cover under half, and the rest lacks a known reason. Present in this sample are 55,000 to 75,000 clones, 91% of which were seen just once. The ten largest make up approximately 1.3% of the sample.

The chain employs TRBV18 and TRBJ1-3, with 7 middle bases fitting TRBD1. This specimen consisted of peripheral blood, obtained in the third trimester of pregnancy. The sequence derives from a female donor in good health, enrolled as a control in a pregnancy study. The CDR3 region: CASSGSTGSGNTIYF. Read as DNA, the sequence is TGTGCCAGCTCGGGTTCGACAGGGTCTGGAAACACCATATATTTT.